This T cell receptor (beta chain) is from a study of tumor and adjacent non-tumor tissue in lung cancer. Whole-study context: Patients comprised about a dozen adenocarcinoma, a couple of squamous cell carcinoma and 1 small cell lung cancer. The study, taken as a whole, reports: Higher tumor TCR diversity was associated with shorter survival.

A modified ARM-PCR protocol with three rounds of nested PCR amplified TCRbeta. TCRdb ran MiXCR on the multiplex PCR reads and lists one entry per CDR3 protein. The data contain about 67,000 distinct CDR3 sequences, 65% to 80% of them singletons. No cell sorting was done before RNA was extracted from the tissue. The normal lung tissue was taken more than 3 cm from the tumor edge. Notes on this clonotype: As yet, its antigen is unknown.

This TCR was sampled from a man aged 60 to 75 with non-small cell lung cancer. The sample was distant non-tumor lung tissue.

Written as DNA, the CDR3 is TGTGCCAGCAGGAACGCAGGGGTGGGGTACGAGCAGTACTTC. Amino acid sequence: CASRNAGVGYEQYF. The rearrangement uses TRBV6-1 and TRBJ2-7; weak D call: TRBD1 (6 bases). This CDR3 region has 14 residues. Deletions cut 6 bases from V and 4 bases from J, with 16 bases between. Germline loops: CDR1 MNHNS, CDR2 SASEGT.